The T cell receptor beta chain under discussion was sequenced for a study of T-cell reconstitution after alpha-beta-depleted transplantation in children. For TCRbeta, the library was prepared with unique molecular identifiers. Each CDR3 protein gets one entry after TCRdb re-called the PCR reads with MiXCR. The data show a few hundred thousand distinct CDR3 sequences, with over 9.5% seen just once and approximately 5% held by the top ten. This clonotype occurred many times. Germline V lookup: CDR1 MNHEY, CDR2 SMNVEV (reference sequence). Trimming removed 5 bases from V and 7 bases from J, with 14 bases in between. This CDR3 is 13 amino acids long.

This sequence was found in a human donor who donated a stem cell graft to a child with SCID. The rearrangement joins TRBV27 to TRBJ2-5; tentative D call: TRBD2 (6 bases). The sequencing used PBMCs from the stem cell graft donor, collected from the stem cell graft. The chain's CDR3 is CASSGGTVGTQYF. The CDR3 DNA is TGTGCCAGCAGTGGAGGGACGGTCGGGACCCAGTACTTC.